The T cell receptor (beta chain) described here comes from a study of shared clonotypes between healthy human individuals. Study conclusions and caveats: Clonotype sharing among donors, it was expected, would be affected by sequencing depth.

Trimming cost V 6 bases and J 4 bases; bases outside gene matches: 9. This CDR3 contains 15 residues. From germline, CDR1 is SEHNR and CDR2 FQNEAQ (reference sequence). Every subset's genomic DNA went evenly onto several immunoSEQ plates. Study processing details: Sequence data from immunoSEQ were junction-only and lacked quality scores; consequently, filtering differed. Some clones are missing from TCRdb's copy, which holds only in-frame ones; the method was immunoSEQ multiplex PCR. Clone size and V and J calls were adopted from that table, with D and trimming inferred from the DNA. The table lists over 850,000 clones, roughly 74% of them singletons. Notes on this clone: No antigen is known for it.

Source material: memory CD4+ T cells from PBMCs. Subset given: CD45RA-negative fraction. V and J are TRBV7-9 and TRBJ1-2, with 9 bases that match TRBD1. This receptor was obtained from a man between 18 and 35 years old in good health. Some clones in this sample may be carry-over from other donors' samples. CDR3 loop: CASSSWDRASYGYTF. The CDR3 nucleotides read TGTGCCAGCAGTTCCTGGGACAGGGCCTCCTATGGCTACACCTTC.